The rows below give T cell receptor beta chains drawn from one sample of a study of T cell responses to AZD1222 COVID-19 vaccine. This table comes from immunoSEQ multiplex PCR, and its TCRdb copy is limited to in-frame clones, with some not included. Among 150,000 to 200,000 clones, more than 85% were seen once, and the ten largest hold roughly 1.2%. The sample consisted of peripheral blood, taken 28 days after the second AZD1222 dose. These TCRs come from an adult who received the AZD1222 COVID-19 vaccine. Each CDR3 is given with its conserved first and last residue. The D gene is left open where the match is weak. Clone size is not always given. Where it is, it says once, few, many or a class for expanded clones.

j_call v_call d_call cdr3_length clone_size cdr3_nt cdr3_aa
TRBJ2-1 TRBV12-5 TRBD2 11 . TGTGCTAGCGGGGGGTACAATGAGCAGTTCTTC CASGGYNEQFF
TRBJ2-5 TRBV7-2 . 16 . TGTGCCAGCAGCTTAGGTGGGGCAAGCCGCCAAGAGACCCAGTACTTC CASSLGGASRQETQYF
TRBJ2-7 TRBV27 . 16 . TGTGCCAGCAGTTTCGTAGGACAGAGGGACCGGTACGAGCAGTACTTC CASSFVGQRDRYEQYF
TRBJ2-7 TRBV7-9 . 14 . TGTGCCAGCAGCTTTTTCAGCCGTTCCTACGAGCAGTACTTC CASSFFSRSYEQYF
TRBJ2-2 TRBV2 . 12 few TGTGCCAGCAGTAGGACATCCGGGGAGCTGTTTTTT CASSRTSGELFF
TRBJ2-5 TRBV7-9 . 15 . TGTGCCAGCAGCTTAATCCCCCGCGGAAGGGGTACCCAGTACTTC CASSLIPRGRGTQYF
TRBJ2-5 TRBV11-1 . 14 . TGTGCCAGCAGCTTAGCATGGCAGGGAGAGACCCAGTACTTC CASSLAWQGETQYF
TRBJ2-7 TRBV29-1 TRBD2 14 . TGCAGCGTTGAGATCGGGCGGGGGGGCTTCGAGCAGTACTTC CSVEIGRGGFEQYF
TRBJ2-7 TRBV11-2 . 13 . TGTGCCAGCAGCTTAGTTTCGGTCTACGAGCAGTACTTC CASSLVSVYEQYF
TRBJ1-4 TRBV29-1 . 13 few TGCAGCGTTGTAGGTCGATTTGGGGAAAAACTGTTTTTT CSVVGRFGEKLFF
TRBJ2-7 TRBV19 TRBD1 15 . TGTGCCAGTAGTATCGGACAGGCCCACTCCTACGAGCAGTACTTC CASSIGQAHSYEQYF
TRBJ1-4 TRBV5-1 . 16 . TGCGCCAGCAGCTCATACACCCAGGGAACTAATGAAAAACTGTTTTTT CASSSYTQGTNEKLFF
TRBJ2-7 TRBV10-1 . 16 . TGCGCCAGCAGTGAGTCCTCGGGGCAGGGGGGCTACGAGCAGTACTTC CASSESSGQGGYEQYF
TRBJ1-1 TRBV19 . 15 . TGTGCCAGTAGTATAGGGGGGACGGCCCGTAATGAAGCTTTCTTT CASSIGGTARNEAFF
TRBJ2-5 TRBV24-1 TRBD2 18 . TGTGCCACCAGTGATTGGTCCGGGGCTAGCGGGCTTCAAGAGACCCAGTACTTC CATSDWSGASGLQETQYF
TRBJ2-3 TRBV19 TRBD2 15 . TGTGCCAGTAGCCTAGCGGGGGGGCGGACAGATACGCAGTATTTT CASSLAGGRTDTQYF
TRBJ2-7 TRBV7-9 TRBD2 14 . TGTGCCAGCAGCGTACCGGGACTAGCGCCCGAGCAGTACTTC CASSVPGLAPEQYF
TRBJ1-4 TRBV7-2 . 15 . TGTGCCAGCAGCTTAGGGGGGTGGACTAATGAAAAACTGTTTTTT CASSLGGWTNEKLFF
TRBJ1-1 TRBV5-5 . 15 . TGTGCCAGCAGCGAGAAAATTGGGGCGTTTACAAGGGCTTTCTTT CASSEKIGAFTRAFF
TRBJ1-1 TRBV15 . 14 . TGTGCCACCAGCAGAGGACTTGGGGCAGGTGAAGCTTTCTTT CATSRGLGAGEAFF
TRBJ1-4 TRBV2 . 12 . TGTGCCAGCAGTGAAGCGCCCGGGGGTCTGTTTTTT CASSEAPGGLFF
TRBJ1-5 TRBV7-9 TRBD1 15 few TGTGCCAGCAGCCCCAGGGGGGGAAGCAATCAGCCCCAGCATTTT CASSPRGGSNQPQHF